This section outlines one T cell receptor beta chain sequence together with its context. The data were obtained in a study of cytomegalovirus exposure and HLA in healthy donors. Sequenced by immunoSEQ multiplex PCR; TCRdb stores in-frame clones only, minus some. The table records approximately 150,000 clones, about 90% of them present only once. The sequence derives from a woman under 30 in good health and CMV-seropositive. Sequenced material: PBMCs.

In DNA form, the CDR3 reads TGTGCCAGCAGTGGACCGGGACAGCCAGACTACGAGCAGTACTTC. It is translated as CASSGPGQPDYEQYF. The chain carries TRBV25-1 and TRBJ2-7; 7 nucleotides align to TRBD1. Germline V lookup: CDR1 MGHDK, CDR2 SYGVNS. This CDR3 spans 15 amino acids. Trimming at V came to 4 bases and at J to 3 bases, leaving 9 bases not matched to a gene.